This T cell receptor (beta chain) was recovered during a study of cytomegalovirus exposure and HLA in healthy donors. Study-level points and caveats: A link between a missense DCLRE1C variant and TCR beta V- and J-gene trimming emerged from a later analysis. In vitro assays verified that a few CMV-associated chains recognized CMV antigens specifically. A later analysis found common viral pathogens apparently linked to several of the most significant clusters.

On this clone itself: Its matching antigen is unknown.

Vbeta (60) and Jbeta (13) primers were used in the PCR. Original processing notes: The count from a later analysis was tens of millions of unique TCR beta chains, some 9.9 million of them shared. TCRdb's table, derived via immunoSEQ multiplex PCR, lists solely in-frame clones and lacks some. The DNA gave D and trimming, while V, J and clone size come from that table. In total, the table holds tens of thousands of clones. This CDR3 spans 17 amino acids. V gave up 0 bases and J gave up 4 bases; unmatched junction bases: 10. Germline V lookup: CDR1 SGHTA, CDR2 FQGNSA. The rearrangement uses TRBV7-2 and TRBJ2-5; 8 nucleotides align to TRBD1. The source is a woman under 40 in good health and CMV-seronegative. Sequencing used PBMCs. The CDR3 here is CASSLALGQGGSETQYF. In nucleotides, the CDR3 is TGTGCCAGCAGCTTAGCCCTAGGACAGGGAGGTTCAGAGACCCAGTACTTC.